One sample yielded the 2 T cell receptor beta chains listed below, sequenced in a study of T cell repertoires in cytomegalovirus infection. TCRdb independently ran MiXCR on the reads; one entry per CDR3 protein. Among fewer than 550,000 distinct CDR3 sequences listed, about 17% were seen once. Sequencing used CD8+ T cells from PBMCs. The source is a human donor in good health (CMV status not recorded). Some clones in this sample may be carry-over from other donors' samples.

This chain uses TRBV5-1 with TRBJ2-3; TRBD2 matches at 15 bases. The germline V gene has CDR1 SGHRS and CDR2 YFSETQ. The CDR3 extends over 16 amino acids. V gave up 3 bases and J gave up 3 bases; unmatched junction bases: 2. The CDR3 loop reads CASSWTSGGGTDTQYF. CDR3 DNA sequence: TGCGCCAGCAGCTGGACTAGCGGGGGGGGAACAGATACGCAGTATTTT.

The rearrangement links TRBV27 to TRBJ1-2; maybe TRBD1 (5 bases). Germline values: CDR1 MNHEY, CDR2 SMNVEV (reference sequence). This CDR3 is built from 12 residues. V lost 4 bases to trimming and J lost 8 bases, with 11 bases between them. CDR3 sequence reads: CASSSRRGGYTF. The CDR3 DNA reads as TGTGCCAGCAGTTCCAGGAGGGGAGGCTACACCTTC.